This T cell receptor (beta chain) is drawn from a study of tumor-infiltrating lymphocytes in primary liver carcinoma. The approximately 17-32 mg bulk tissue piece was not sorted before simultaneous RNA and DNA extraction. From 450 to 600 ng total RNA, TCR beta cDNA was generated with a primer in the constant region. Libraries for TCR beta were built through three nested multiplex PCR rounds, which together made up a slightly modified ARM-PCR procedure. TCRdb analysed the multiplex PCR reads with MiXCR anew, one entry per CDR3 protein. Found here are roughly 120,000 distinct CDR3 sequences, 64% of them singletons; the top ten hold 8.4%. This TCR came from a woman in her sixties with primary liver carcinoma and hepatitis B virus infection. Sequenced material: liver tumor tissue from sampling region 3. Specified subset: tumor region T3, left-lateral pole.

The CDR3 region is CASSRTSGLYEQYF. CDR3 sequence (DNA): TGTGCCAGCAGCCGGACTAGCGGGCTCTACGAGCAGTACTTC. The chain is built from TRBV11-2 and TRBJ2-7, with TRBD2 matching 11 bases. The CDR3 spans 14 residues. After removal of 5 bases from V and 3 bases from J, the junction contained 3 bases not matched to a gene. Per the germline V gene, CDR1 is SGHAT and CDR2 is FQNNGV.